Listed below are T cell receptor beta chains from one sample, sequenced in a study of blood T cell repertoires in COVID-19. TCRdb's table, derived via immunoSEQ multiplex PCR, lists solely in-frame clones and lacks some. The repertoire holds under 200,000 clones, with 83% as singletons. Specimen: peripheral blood. These receptor sequences come from a human donor in a cohort sampled during active COVID-19. The CDR3 runs from the conserved cysteine through the conserved F or W.

v_gene	j_gene	len	CDR3aa
TRBV18	TRBJ2-7	12	CASSPGVDEQYF
TRBV19	TRBJ1-1	15	CASSSRTGVNTEAFF
TRBV3-1/TRBV3-2	TRBJ1-1	12	CASSLTGIEAFF
TRBV4-2	TRBJ2-2	16	CASSQAGQGYTGELFF
TRBV5-4	TRBJ1-2	15	CASSLADRGNYGYTF
TRBV28	TRBJ2-3	15	CASSSGGQGSDTQYF
TRBV19	TRBJ2-7	15	CASGSGRGVSYEQYF
TRBV24-1	TRBJ2-2	14	CATSESSITGELFF
TRBV4-1	TRBJ2-2	15	CASSHEAGGSGELFF
TRBV5-1	TRBJ1-4	14	CASPRGSTNEKLFF